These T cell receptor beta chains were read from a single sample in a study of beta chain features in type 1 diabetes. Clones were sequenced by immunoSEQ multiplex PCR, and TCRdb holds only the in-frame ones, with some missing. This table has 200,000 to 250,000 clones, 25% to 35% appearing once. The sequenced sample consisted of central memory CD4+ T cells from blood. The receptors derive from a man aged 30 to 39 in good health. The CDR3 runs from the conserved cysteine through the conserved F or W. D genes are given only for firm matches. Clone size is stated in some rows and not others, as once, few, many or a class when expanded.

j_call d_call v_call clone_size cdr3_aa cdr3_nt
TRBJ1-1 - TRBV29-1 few CSVARQLNTEAFF TGCAGCGTTGCCAGACAGTTGAACACTGAAGCTTTCTTT
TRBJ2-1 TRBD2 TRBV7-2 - CASSLVAGGYNEQFF TGTGCCAGCAGCTTAGTAGCGGGCGGATACAATGAGCAGTTCTTC
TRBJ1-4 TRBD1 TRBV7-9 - CASSLVYRGMSNEKLFF TGTGCCAGCAGCTTAGTTTACAGGGGAATGAGTAATGAAAAACTGTTTTTT
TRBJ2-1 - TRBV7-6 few CASSLAVHSSYNEQFF TGTGCCAGCAGCTTAGCGGTTCACTCCTCCTACAATGAGCAGTTCTTC
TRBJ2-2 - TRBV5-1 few CASEGGPQPGELFF TGCGCCAGCGAGGGAGGACCGCAGCCCGGGGAGCTGTTTTTT
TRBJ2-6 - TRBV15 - CATSRGEGQGYSGANVLTF TGTGCCACCAGCAGAGGGGAAGGGCAGGGTTACTCTGGGGCCAACGTCCTGACTTTC
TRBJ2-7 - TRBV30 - CAWSVTSYEQYF TGTGCCTGGAGCGTAACCTCCTACGAGCAGTACTTC
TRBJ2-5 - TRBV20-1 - CSFHIQETQYF TGCAGTTTTCATATTCAAGAGACCCAGTACTTC
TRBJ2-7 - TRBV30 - CAWSEVKGGPEQYF TGTGCCTGGAGTGAGGTTAAGGGGGGGCCCGAGCAGTACTTC
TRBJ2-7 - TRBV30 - CGGKRDESSYEQYF TGTGGCGGGAAACGGGACGAGAGCTCCTACGAGCAGTACTTC
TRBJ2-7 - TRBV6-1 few CASSEIDGYEQYF TGTGCCAGCAGTGAAATCGACGGGTACGAGCAGTACTTC
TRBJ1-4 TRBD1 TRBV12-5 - CASGEWGQEKLFF TGTGCTAGTGGTGAATGGGGACAGGAAAAACTGTTTTTT
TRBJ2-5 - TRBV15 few CATSRDRGETQYF TGTGCCACCAGCAGAGATCGGGGGGAGACCCAGTACTTC
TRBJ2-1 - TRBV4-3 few CASSQEQGANEQFF TGCGCCAGCAGCCAAGAGCAGGGAGCGAATGAGCAGTTCTTC
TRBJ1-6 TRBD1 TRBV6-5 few CASRWGQGNSPLHF TGTGCCAGCCGGTGGGGACAGGGAAATTCACCCCTCCACTTT
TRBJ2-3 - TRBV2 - CASSEMSGPSTDTQYF TGTGCCAGCAGTGAAATGAGCGGGCCTAGCACAGATACGCAGTATTTT
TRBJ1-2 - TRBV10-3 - CARIWGYTF TGTGCGCGGATATGGGGCTACACCTTC
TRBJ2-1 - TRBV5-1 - CASSKDGAPDYNEQFF TGCGCCAGCAGCAAGGACGGGGCCCCCGACTACAATGAGCAGTTCTTC
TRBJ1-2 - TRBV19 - CASSEDGDYGYTF TGTGCCAGTAGTGAGGACGGGGACTATGGCTACACCTTC